This T cell receptor (beta chain) was captured by sequencing in a study of blood T cell repertoires in COVID-19. Per the authors' pipeline: Estimation of nucleated cell counts was performed using reference gene primer amplification. Sequencing was performed with immunoSEQ multiplex PCR; in TCRdb, only in-frame clones are kept and a portion is missing. The V and J calls and the clone size are those of that table, but D and trimming were determined from the DNA. The repertoire consists of under 300,000 clones, with about 83% occurring once and the leading ten covering 1.5%. The CDR3 consists of 14 residues. V gave up 2 bases and J gave up 5 bases, with 12 bases separating them. Looked up from germline, CDR1 is KGHSH and CDR2 is LQKENI.

The V call is TRBV18, the J call TRBJ1-1; no clear D gene. This TCR was recovered from a woman between 40 and 50 years old who had recovered from COVID-19. The specimen was peripheral blood. This CDR3 is CASSPVEGNTEAFF. DNA for the CDR3: TGTGCCAGCTCACCAGTTGAGGGAAATACTGAAGCTTTCTTT.